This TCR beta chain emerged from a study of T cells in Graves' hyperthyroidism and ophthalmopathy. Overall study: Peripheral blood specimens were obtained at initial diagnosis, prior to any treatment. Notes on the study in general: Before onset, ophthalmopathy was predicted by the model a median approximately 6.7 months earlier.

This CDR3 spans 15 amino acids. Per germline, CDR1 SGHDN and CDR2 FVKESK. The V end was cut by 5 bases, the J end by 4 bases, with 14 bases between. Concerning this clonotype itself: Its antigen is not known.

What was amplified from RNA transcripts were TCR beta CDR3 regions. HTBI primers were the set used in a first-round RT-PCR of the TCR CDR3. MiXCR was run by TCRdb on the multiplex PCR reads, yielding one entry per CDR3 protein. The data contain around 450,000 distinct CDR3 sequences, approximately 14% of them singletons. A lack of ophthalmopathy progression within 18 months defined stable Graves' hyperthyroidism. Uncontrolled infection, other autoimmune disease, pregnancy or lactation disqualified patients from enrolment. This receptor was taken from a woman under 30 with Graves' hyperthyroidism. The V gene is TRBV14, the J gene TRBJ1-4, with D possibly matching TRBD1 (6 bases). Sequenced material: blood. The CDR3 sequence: CASSSRTVFNEKLFF. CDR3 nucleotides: TGTGCCAGCAGCTCCCGGACAGTCTTTAATGAAAAACTGTTTTTT.